This passage covers 7 T cell receptor beta chains from one sample sequenced in a study of patients and donors after allogeneic stem cell transplantation. TCRdb passed the RT-PCR reads through MiXCR, listing each CDR3 protein once. The sample has about 160,000 distinct CDR3 sequences; 25% to 35% are singletons. Material: blood, either unsorted or a sorted T cell fraction (not recorded which). The receptors originated from a human donor who was either an allogeneic HSCT recipient or a stem cell or donor lymphocyte infusion donor (not recorded which). It is not recorded whose cells these are; they may come from a transplant donor.

This clonotype was counted between two and nine times. The rearrangement joins TRBV29-1 to TRBJ2-3, with 12 bases fitting TRBD2. Germline assignment: CDR1 SQVTM and CDR2 ANQGSEA. This CDR3 contains 16 residues. Trimming removed 3 bases from V and 4 bases from J; junction bases left unmatched: 8. The CDR3 here is CSVDASGRGWADTQYF. The CDR3 DNA reads as TGCAGCGTTGACGCTAGCGGGAGGGGTTGGGCAGATACGCAGTATTTT.

The sample holds many counts of this clonotype. This chain uses TRBV5-1 with TRBJ2-7; D unresolved. V was trimmed by 0 bases and J by 3 bases, leaving 7 bases between them. Germline CDR1 reads SGHRS; CDR2 reads YFSETQ. CDR3 length equals 13 residues. CDR3 nucleotides: TGCGCCAGCAGCTTGGATGGGCACTACGAGCAGTACTTC. Its protein product is CASSLDGHYEQYF.

This clonotype was detected ten times or more. The chain is built from TRBV4-2 and TRBJ1-1; D ambiguous. This CDR3 spans 15 amino acids. Trimming cost V 3 bases and J 0 bases, with 11 bases left between them. CDR1 and CDR2 (germline): LGHNA, YNFKEQ. CDR3 bases: TGTGCCAGCAGCCAGGAGGTCGGATTGAACACTGAAGCTTTCTTT. This encodes CASSQEVGLNTEAFF.

The chain is built from TRBV6-5 and TRBJ2-7, with 9 bases identical to TRBD2. Germline-derived CDR1 and CDR2 are MNHEY and SVGAGI. The CDR3 spans 14 residues. V lost 3 bases, J lost 0 bases, and 0 bases stayed unmatched. CDR3 in DNA: TGTGCCAGCAGTTATAGCGGGAGCTCCTACGAGCAGTACTTC. This gives the protein CASSYSGSSYEQYF.

CDR3 DNA: TGCAGTGCTAGAGATTGGGAAAAACTGTTTTTT. This translates into CSARDWEKLFF. The V call is TRBV20-1, the J call TRBJ1-4; D ambiguous. CDR1 and CDR2 (germline): DFQATT, SNEGSKA (reference sequence). The CDR3 spans 11 residues. Trimming took off 0 bases at V and 8 bases at J, with 4 bases between the two ends.

The V call is TRBV5-1, the J call TRBJ1-1; 7 positions agree with TRBD1. In germline, CDR1 is SGHRS, CDR2 YFSETQ. This CDR3 contains 13 residues. The V segment lost 3 bases and the J segment 6 bases; nucleotides outside the gene matches: 5. This CDR3 is CASSSYRGSEAFF. CDR3 nucleotides: TGCGCCAGCAGCTCCTACAGGGGATCTGAAGCTTTCTTT. Full variable domain (remainder filled in from reference TRBV5-1 and TRBJ1-1): KAGVTQTPRYLIKTRGQQVTLSCSPISGHRSVSWYQQTPGQGLQFLFEYFSETQRNKGNFPGRFSGRQFSNSRSEMNVSTLELGDSALYLCASSSYRGSEAFFGQGTRLTVV.

The gene calls are TRBV29-1 and TRBJ1-4; D may be TRBD1 (5 bases). Trimming shortened V by 6 bases and J by 6 bases, and 20 bases separated the two germline ends. This CDR3 has 15 amino acids. Germline CDR1 reads SQVTM; CDR2 reads ANQGSEA. The CDR3 here is CSVITSGTDYEKLFF. In DNA, the CDR3 is TGCAGCGTGATAACCTCCGGGACCGACTATGAAAAACTGTTTTTT.